The following is a T cell receptor (beta chain) sequence with its context. Its antigen is not known. Generated by immunoSEQ multiplex PCR, the TCRdb table keeps only in-frame clones and is missing some. The data contain 110,000 or so clones, approximately 92% of them singletons. Germline CDR1 KGHDR, CDR2 SFDVKD. The V gene lost 5 bases and the J gene lost 3 bases, with 7 bases spanning the gap. This CDR3 comprises 13 residues. This specimen comes from a study of T cell responses to AZD1222 COVID-19 vaccine. General study points: Sampling that yielded the repertoires occurred only after the peak T cell response. Donor demographics were predominantly white British with a female majority; clonal diversity may be underestimated. Recipients of two AZD1222 doses showed rising Spike-specific TCR breadth and depth.

Second doses at about 4 or about 12 weeks were pooled. The source was peripheral blood, collected 28 days after the second AZD1222 dose. This TCR derives from an adult who received the AZD1222 COVID-19 vaccine. The chain employs TRBV24-1 and TRBJ2-4, with D uncertain. The CDR3 DNA sequence: TGTGCCACCAGTGGACCCGTCAAAAACATTCAGTACTTC. Encoded protein: CATSGPVKNIQYF.